One sample yielded the 22 T cell receptor beta chains listed below, sequenced in a study of blood T cell repertoires in COVID-19. Produced via immunoSEQ multiplex PCR; TCRdb's table is partial and in-frame only. The sample lists 150,000 or so clones; roughly 80% were seen once. Sequenced input: PBMCs or T cells enriched from blood (not recorded which). These receptors originate from a woman aged 40 to 50 with acute COVID-19.

The chain combines TRBV29-1 with TRBJ2-3; D may be TRBD2 (6 bases). The germline V gene encodes CDR1 SQVTM and CDR2 ANQGSEA. Trimming shortened V by 3 bases and J by 5 bases, and 15 bases separated the two germline ends. The CDR3 totals 14 residues. For the CDR3, the DNA is TGCAGCGTTGATTCCGGTAGCGGAGGAGATACGCAGTATTTT. Amino acids: CSVDSGSGGDTQYF.

The chain recombines TRBV5-4 with TRBJ2-5; 14 bases align to TRBD2. Trimming cost V 0 bases and J 6 bases; bases outside gene matches: 7. CDR3 size: 17 residues. The germline CDR1 and CDR2 sequences are SGHNT and YYREEE (reference sequence). CDR3 sequence reads: CASSLAGLAGEIKTQYF. CDR3 DNA sequence: TGTGCCAGCAGCTTGGCGGGACTAGCGGGAGAAATAAAGACCCAGTACTTC.

V gene TRBV4-1 combines with J gene TRBJ2-3, with D uncertain. The CDR3 has 13 residues. Trimming took off 2 bases at V and 6 bases at J, with 9 bases between the two ends. CDR1 MGHRA and CDR2 YSYEKL come from the germline V gene. The CDR3 reads CASSQLVLDTQYF. CDR3 DNA sequence: TGCGCCAGCAGCCAATTGGTACTTGATACGCAGTATTTT.

V gene TRBV30 combines with J gene TRBJ2-1, with 8 positions matching TRBD2. The germline CDR1 and CDR2 sequences are GTSNPN and SVGIG (reference sequence). The V gene end was trimmed by 2 bases and the J gene end by 9 bases; junction bases not matched to a gene: 9. The CDR3 is made up of 14 amino acids. The CDR3 is CAWSRGGNSGEQFF. For the CDR3, the DNA is TGTGCCTGGAGTCGGGGGGGAAACTCGGGTGAGCAGTTCTTC.

This chain connects TRBV5-4 to TRBJ2-1, with 10 nucleotides matching TRBD1. The CDR3 sequence is 15 residues long. The germline V gene has CDR1 SGHNT and CDR2 YYREEE (reference sequence). Germline trimming cut 4 bases from V and 8 bases from J; bases unmatched to any gene: 9. The CDR3 sequence is CASSRQGAHEDEQFF. CDR3 in DNA: TGTGCCAGCAGCCGACAGGGGGCGCATGAAGATGAGCAGTTCTTC.

The chain couples TRBV3-1 (or the pseudogene TRBV3-2) to TRBJ2-3; unclear D gene. The germline gives CDR1 LGHDT, CDR2 YNNKEL (reference sequence). The CDR3 extends over 12 amino acids. Trimming stripped 4 bases from V and 6 bases from J, with 8 bases between. CDR3 amino acids: CASSPPGDTQYF. The DNA for the CDR3 is TGTGCCAGCAGCCCGCCCGGGGATACGCAGTATTTT.

This CDR3 is CSVARGSEQFF. Here the CDR3 DNA reads TGCAGCGTTGCGAGAGGTAGTGAGCAGTTCTTC. This chain uses TRBV29-1 with TRBJ2-1, with D unresolved. Germline CDR1 SQVTM, CDR2 ANQGSEA. V was clipped by 4 bases and J by 9 bases, with 10 bases between them. This CDR3 spans 11 amino acids.

The rearrangement joins TRBV5-4 to TRBJ2-6; unclear D gene. Germline lookup yields CDR1 SGHNT and CDR2 YYREEE (reference sequence). This CDR3 has 15 residues. The germline V and J ends were trimmed by 1 base and 0 bases, with 5 bases remaining between them. CDR3 nucleotides: TGTGCCAGCAGCTTGTTCGGCTCTGGGGCCAACGTCCTGACTTTC. Amino acids: CASSLFGSGANVLTF.

This clone occurred a few times. The chain couples TRBV5-1 to TRBJ2-1; TRBD2 agrees at 9 bases. Per the germline V gene, CDR1 is SGHRS and CDR2 is YFSETQ. There are 15 residues in the CDR3. J lost 8 bases, V lost 3 bases, and 9 bases had no gene match. CDR3 residues: CASSSGSSGIYEQFF. The CDR3 bases are TGCGCCAGCAGCTCCGGCTCTAGCGGGATCTATGAGCAGTTCTTC.

CDR3 sequence reads: CASSRQGNTEAFF. The CDR3 DNA reads TGTGCCAGCAGCCGACAGGGAAACACTGAAGCTTTCTTT. The chain couples TRBV6-4 to TRBJ1-1; 7 bases map to TRBD1. J lost 2 bases, V lost 6 bases, and 3 bases had no gene match. The CDR3 spans 13 residues. Germline V gives CDR1 MRHNA, CDR2 SNTAGT.

This chain connects TRBV21-1 to TRBJ1-6; TRBD1, as called in the table, went unchecked against the DNA. TRBV21-1 represents a pseudogene. The CDR3 sequence is 17 residues long. The CDR3 protein is CASSKEVLQTGNSPLHF. The CDR3 coding sequence is TGTGCCAGCAGCAAAGAGGTACTACAGACAGGTAATTCACCCCTCCACTTT.

V and J are TRBV9 and TRBJ1-4; TRBD1 agrees at 10 bases. Germline CDR1 is SGDLS and CDR2 is YYNGEE. This CDR3 has 15 amino acids. Trimming at V came to 3 bases and at J to 9 bases, leaving 8 bases not matched to a gene. The CDR3 DNA reads as TGTGCCAGCAGCGAGGGGACAGGGGTCGGGAAAAAACTGTTTTTT. It specifies CASSEGTGVGKKLFF.

This sequence joins TRBV18 and TRBJ2-7; D may be TRBD2 (5 bases). The V end lost 3 bases, the J end lost 5 bases, and 32 bases lay between the germline ends. Germline loops: CDR1 KGHSH, CDR2 LQKENI. This CDR3 has 20 amino acids. CDR3 amino acids: CASSPYGGGAQRIGSNEQYF. The DNA of the CDR3 is TGTGCCAGCTCACCGTACGGAGGCGGAGCCCAGAGAATCGGTAGCAACGAGCAGTACTTC.

This clone showed up just a few times. Here the CDR3 DNA reads TGTGCCAGCAGTGAAAGACTAGCGGGAGGTCAGTACGTC. This gives the protein CASSERLAGGQYV. The chain carries TRBV2 and TRBJ2-7; TRBD2 matches 13 bases. After removal of 2 bases from V and 10 bases from J, the junction contained 2 bases not matched to a gene. Germline CDR1 and CDR2: SNHLY and FYNNEI. The CDR3 totals 13 residues.

This clone was counted once. The CDR3 DNA reads TGTGCCAGCAGTTACTCCAACAGGAACTATGGCTACACCTTC. Encoded protein: CASSYSNRNYGYTF. V gene TRBV6-5 combines with J gene TRBJ1-2, with D perhaps matching TRBD1 (5 bases). CDR3 length: 14 residues. The germline gives CDR1 MNHEY, CDR2 SVGAGI. V lost 0 bases to trimming and J lost 2 bases, with 7 bases between them.

The genes are TRBV3-1 (or the pseudogene TRBV3-2) and TRBJ2-3, with 8 bases fitting TRBD2. The CDR3 consists of 13 residues. The germline V gene encodes CDR1 LGHDT and CDR2 YNNKEL (reference sequence). V lost 8 bases to trimming and J lost 3 bases; unmatched junction nucleotides: 4. The CDR3 loop reads CASQASGTDTQYF. DNA for the CDR3: TGTGCCAGCCAAGCTAGCGGGACAGATACGCAGTATTTT.

CDR3 DNA sequence: TGTGCCAGCAGCTCGGGACAGGGGGCGAGGTATGAGCAGTTCTTC. Amino acids: CASSSGQGARYEQFF. The chain carries TRBV7-2 and TRBJ2-1; 12 nucleotides align to TRBD1. Germline V gene data show CDR1 as SGHTA and CDR2 as FQGNSA. The CDR3 consists of 15 residues. Trimming cost V 4 bases and J 8 bases; bases outside gene matches: 6. The full variable domain, in which reference TRBV7-2 and TRBJ2-1 provide the parts outside the CDR3, is GAGVSQSPSNKVTEKGKDVELRCDPISGHTALYWYRQSLGQGLEFLIYFQGNSAPDKSGLPSDRFSAERTGGSVSTLTIQRTQQEDSAVYLCASSSGQGARYEQFFGPGTRLTVL.

This clone was counted ten times or more. The chain employs TRBV12-3 or TRBV12-4 and TRBJ2-7; 7 bases map to TRBD1. V shed 3 bases and J 6 bases; nucleotides not matched to a gene: 2. CDR3 size: 12 residues. CDR3 in amino acids: CASSLTGSEQYF. The CDR3 region has the DNA TGTGCCAGCAGTTTGACAGGGTCCGAGCAGTACTTC.

In nucleotides, the CDR3 is TGTGCCAGCAGCCAACGCGGGGGTGGCTACACCTTC. Residues: CASSQRGGGYTF. The chain uses TRBV5-6 and TRBJ1-2, with D maybe TRBD1 (5 bases). The germline CDR1 and CDR2 sequences are SGHDT and YYEEEE. This CDR3 has 12 amino acids. Trimming took off 4 bases at V and 7 bases at J, with 11 bases between the two ends.

This clone appeared a few times. V gene TRBV6-1 combines with J gene TRBJ1-5; no definite D call. Looked up from germline, CDR1 is MNHNS and CDR2 is SASEGT. CDR3 length: 15 amino acids. Trimming left V 0 bases short and J 1 base short, with 7 bases between. CDR3 in DNA: TGTGCCAGCAGTGAAGCCGACTGGAGCAATCAGCCCCAGCATTTT. Its protein is CASSEADWSNQPQHF.

The chain employs TRBV3-1 (or the pseudogene TRBV3-2) and TRBJ2-3; 9 positions match TRBD2. J was trimmed by 6 bases and V by 7 bases; bases with no gene match: 11. This CDR3 region has 15 residues. CDR1 and CDR2 from the germline V gene are LGHDT and YNNKEL (reference sequence). This CDR3 is CASTRGVAGDDTQYF. The CDR3 bases are TGTGCCAGCACCCGCGGGGTAGCGGGGGATGATACGCAGTATTTT.

The rearrangement joins TRBV7-9 to TRBJ2-2; 8 positions agree with TRBD1. J was trimmed by 5 bases and V by 1 base; bases with no gene match: 6. The germline V gene encodes CDR1 SEHNR and CDR2 FQNEAQ (reference sequence). The CDR3 totals 16 residues. CDR3 protein: CASSLGWQGATGELFF. CDR3 sequence (DNA): TGTGCCAGCAGCTTAGGGTGGCAGGGGGCTACCGGGGAGCTGTTTTTT. The whole variable domain, remainder taken from reference TRBV7-9 and TRBJ2-2, is DTGVSQNPRHKITKRGQNVTFRCDPISEHNRLYWYRQTLGQGPEFLTYFQNEAQLEKSRLLSDRFSAERPKGSFSTLEIQRTEQGDSAMYLCASSLGWQGATGELFFGEGSRLTVL.